This TCR beta chain is from a study of multiple sclerosis patients with progressive multifocal leukoencephalopathy. Study-wide results and caveats: PML-onset expanded TRB clones were detectable before and during natalizumab therapy. In most PML patients, TRB repertoires appeared less diverse by entropy.

The time point: time of PML onset. After 16 to 56 months on natalizumab, the natalizumab-treated patients developed PML. A remark on this clone: Its antigen is still unknown.

Every PCR reaction included synthetic inline CDR3 controls for all V-J pairings. Assay used: immunoSEQ multiplex PCR; TCRdb lists only in-frame clones, some missing. Of about 32,000 clones listed, approximately 88% were seen once; the top ten hold about 5.7%. The CDR3 runs to 13 residues. Germline assignment: CDR1 MGHDK and CDR2 SYGVNS. V was pared by 3 bases and J by 4 bases, with 9 bases between. This TCR derives from a woman aged 40 to 49 with progressive multifocal leukoencephalopathy. The rearrangement uses TRBV25-1 and TRBJ1-1; a weak D match, TRBD1 (5 bases). This sample comprised PBMCs, obtained from a patient treated with natalizumab. For the CDR3, the DNA is TGTGCCAGCAGTGAGGAGGGGTCCACTGAAGCTTTCTTT. Residues: CASSEEGSTEAFF. Together with reference TRBV25-1 and TRBJ1-1, the CDR3 gives the full variable domain: EADIYQTPRYLVIGTGKKITLECSQTMGHDKMYWYQQDPGMELHLIHYSYGVNSTEKGDLSSESTVSRIRTEHFPLTLESARPSHTSQYLCASSEEGSTEAFFGQGTRLTVV.